These 20 T cell receptor beta chains were sequenced from one sample in a study of neurological immune-mediated disorders. Using its own MiXCR run on the 5' RACE reads, TCRdb lists one record per CDR3 protein. The data contain approximately 66,000 distinct CDR3 sequences, 3.5% to 5.5% of them seen just once; the ten biggest clones take up approximately 6.9%. The sample was PBMCs. Receptors were obtained from a man aged 25 to 40 with multiple sclerosis.

This clonotype appeared a few times. The J gene is TRBJ2-2, the V gene TRBV7-6; 8 bases agree with TRBD2. V was clipped by 2 bases and J by 8 bases; unmatched bases: 4. The CDR3 sequence is 14 residues long. CDR1 and CDR2 from the germline V gene are SGHVS and FNYEAQ. CDR3 sequence reads: CASSLNGGEGELFF. The CDR3 DNA is TGTGCCAGCAGCTTAAACGGGGGGGAAGGGGAGCTGTTTTTT. The full variable domain, with the rest looked up from reference TRBV7-6 and TRBJ2-2, is GAGVSQSPRYKVTKRGQDVALRCDPISGHVSLYWYRQALGQGPEFLTYFNYEAQQDKSGLPNDRFSAERPEGSISTLTIQRTEQRDSAMYRCASSLNGGEGELFFGEGSRLTVL.

This clonotype was counted many times. The CDR3, as DNA: TGTGCCAGCAGCCAACCCGGACAGGGGAGGAATGAGCAGTTCTTC. Amino acids: CASSQPGQGRNEQFF. The chain carries TRBV7-9 and TRBJ2-1; 9 positions agree with TRBD1. The CDR3 spans 15 residues. Germline CDR1 reads SEHNR; CDR2 reads FQNEAQ (reference sequence). The V gene end was trimmed by 5 bases and the J gene end by 7 bases; junction bases not matched to a gene: 9. The full variable domain, its missing parts supplied by reference TRBV7-9 and TRBJ2-1, is DTGVSQNPRHKITKRGQNVTFRCDPISEHNRLYWYRQTLGQGPEFLTYFQNEAQLEKSRLLSDRFSAERPKGSFSTLEIQRTEQGDSAMYLCASSQPGQGRNEQFFGPGTRLTVL.

This clonotype was counted many times. J is TRBJ2-3 and V is TRBV20-1; D gene unclear. Trimming pared 4 bases from V and 0 bases from J, leaving 11 bases between. CDR1 and CDR2 from the germline V gene are DFQATT and SNEGSKA (reference sequence). There are 14 residues in the CDR3. The CDR3 bases are TGCAGTGCTAAAATAATAACTAGCACAGATACGCAGTATTTT. The encoded protein is CSAKIITSTDTQYF.

This clonotype was counted at least ten times. V and J are TRBV4-1 and TRBJ1-5; D is uncertain. Per germline, CDR1 MGHRA and CDR2 YSYEKL. The CDR3 is 17 residues long. Trimming stripped 1 base from V and 2 bases from J, with 15 bases between. The CDR3 is CASSQVSGFGGNQPQHF. The CDR3 region has the DNA TGCGCCAGCAGCCAAGTCAGTGGCTTCGGGGGCAATCAGCCCCAGCATTTT.

This clonotype appeared many times. The chain links TRBV2 to TRBJ1-2, with a weak D call TRBD1 (6 bases). This CDR3 region has 12 residues. V lost 6 bases and J lost 6, with 11 bases in between. Germline V gene sequence: CDR1 SNHLY, CDR2 FYNNEI. Here the CDR3 reads CASRGGINGYTF. The CDR3 DNA is TGTGCCAGCAGAGGGGGGATCAATGGCTACACCTTC.

This chain uses TRBV24-1 with TRBJ1-1; a possible D gene is TRBD1 (6 bases). The V end lost 8 bases, the J end lost 7 bases, and 16 bases lay between the germline ends. The CDR3 runs 13 residues. Per germline, CDR1 KGHDR and CDR2 SFDVKD. CDR3: CATTGGDTNEAFF. In DNA, the CDR3 is TGTGCCACCACCGGAGGGGACACTAATGAAGCTTTCTTT.

This clonotype was picked up many times. The chain links TRBV5-5 to TRBJ2-7, with D unclear. CDR3 length: 13 residues. Trimming cost V 0 bases and J 2 bases, with 6 bases left between them. Germline assignment: CDR1 SGHKS and CDR2 YYEKEE (reference sequence). The CDR3 spells CASSLAPPYEQYV. The CDR3 DNA reads TGTGCCAGCAGCTTGGCCCCCCCCTACGAGCAGTACGTC.

This clonotype was seen a few times. The V call is TRBV20-1, the J call TRBJ2-3; 7 bases are a match to TRBD1. Germline CDR1 and CDR2: DFQATT and SNEGSKA (reference sequence). This CDR3 is 15 amino acids long. V dropped 5 bases and J dropped 6; count of bases not matched to a gene: 14. The DNA for the CDR3 is TGCAGTGCTGGACCAACCGGGACAGCTACGGATACGCAGTATTTT. Its translation is CSAGPTGTATDTQYF.

This clonotype occurred a few times. V and J are TRBV5-1 and TRBJ1-5; D perhaps matches TRBD1 (5 bases). The CDR3 is 15 residues long. Germline CDR1 is SGHRS and CDR2 is YFSETQ. Trimming removed 2 bases from V and 0 bases from J, with 9 bases in between. The CDR3 protein is CASSFGGDSNQPQHF. CDR3 bases: TGCGCCAGCAGCTTCGGGGGGGATAGCAATCAGCCCCAGCATTTT.

Only a few counts were recorded for this clonotype. The V gene is TRBV4-1, the J gene TRBJ1-4, with D unclear. This CDR3 is 16 amino acids long. V was trimmed by 1 base and J by 11 bases, leaving 20 bases between them. CDR1 and CDR2 from the germline V gene are MGHRA and YSYEKL. CDR3: CASSQVGAGLTGKLFF. DNA for the CDR3: TGCGCCAGCAGCCAAGTGGGCGCAGGCCTTACCGGTAAACTGTTTTTT.

This clonotype appeared many times. The chain recombines TRBV20-1 with TRBJ1-1; TRBD1 matches 9 bases. The germline V gene encodes CDR1 DFQATT and CDR2 SNEGSKA (reference sequence). This CDR3 has 13 amino acids. The V segment lost 4 bases and the J segment 4 bases; nucleotides outside the gene matches: 4. In nucleotides, the CDR3 is TGCAGTGCTACACCGACAGGGGGCACTGAAGCTTTCTTT. It specifies CSATPTGGTEAFF.

This clonotype appeared a few times. The CDR3 loop is CASSQDKSVSTQYF. The CDR3 region has the DNA TGCGCCAGCAGCCAAGATAAATCCGTTAGTACGCAGTATTTT. The V call is TRBV4-1, the J call TRBJ2-3; D unresolved. The CDR3 has 14 amino acids. Per germline, CDR1 MGHRA and CDR2 YSYEKL. V was trimmed by 0 bases and J by 8 bases, leaving 12 bases between them.

This clonotype was seen at least ten times. This sequence joins TRBV7-9 and TRBJ1-2; TRBD1 agrees at 9 bases. The V gene end was trimmed by 3 bases and the J gene end by 2 bases; junction bases not matched to a gene: 4. Germline CDR1 reads SEHNR; CDR2 reads FQNEAQ (reference sequence). CDR3 length: 15 amino acids. The CDR3 coding sequence is TGTGCCAGCAGCTTGACCGGGACAGGGAACTATGGCTACACCTTC. As protein: CASSLTGTGNYGYTF.

This clonotype was recorded many times. The chain recombines TRBV5-1 with TRBJ2-6; no clear D. The V gene's germline CDR1 is SGHRS and CDR2 YFSETQ. This CDR3 spans 17 amino acids. Trimming removed 6 bases at V and 1 base at J, with 17 bases between. In DNA form, the CDR3 reads TGCGCCAGCACTCCGGACGGAGCCGGTTCTGGGGCCAACGTCCTGACTTTC. Its translation: CASTPDGAGSGANVLTF.

This clonotype was counted ten times or more. This chain uses TRBV3-1 with TRBJ1-1; a possible D gene is TRBD1 (5 bases). Germline V lookup: CDR1 LGHDT, CDR2 YNNKEL (reference sequence). V gave up 0 bases and J gave up 5 bases, with 22 bases separating them. This CDR3 is 18 amino acids long. CDR3 region: CASSQDLRYPGRVTEAFF. CDR3 nucleotides: TGTGCCAGCAGCCAAGATCTTCGCTACCCAGGGAGGGTGACTGAAGCTTTCTTT.

This clonotype was observed at least ten times. The gene calls are TRBV5-1 and TRBJ2-1; perhaps TRBD1 as D (6 bases). V was trimmed by 1 base and J by 6 bases, leaving 11 bases between them. This CDR3 comprises 14 residues. Germline V gives CDR1 SGHRS, CDR2 YFSETQ. The CDR3 DNA reads as TGCGCCAGCAGCTTGCGGGCAGGGGTCAATGAGCAGTTCTTC. Residues: CASSLRAGVNEQFF. Using reference TRBV5-1 and TRBJ2-1 for the parts outside the CDR3, the full variable domain is KAGVTQTPRYLIKTRGQQVTLSCSPISGHRSVSWYQQTPGQGLQFLFEYFSETQRNKGNFPGRFSGRQFSNSRSEMNVSTLELGDSALYLCASSLRAGVNEQFFGPGTRLTVL.

This clonotype was observed many times. The CDR3 loop reads CSAHLGGLQHF. The CDR3 DNA is TGCAGTGCCCATTTGGGGGGTTTACAACACTTT. The J gene is TRBJ1-6, the V gene TRBV20-1; possible D gene TRBD1, 5 bases. The CDR3 has 11 residues. V was clipped by 6 bases and J by 19 bases, with 19 bases between them. CDR1 and CDR2 (germline): DFQATT, SNEGSKA (reference sequence).

This clonotype was picked up a small number of times. The gene calls are TRBV12-3 or TRBV12-4 and TRBJ2-7; D may be TRBD1 (5 bases). The CDR3 runs to 14 residues. Trimming shortened V by 6 bases and J by 7 bases, and 19 bases separated the two germline ends. The CDR3 coding sequence is TGTGCCAGCAGCAAGGGGAAGTTCCTCGGAGAGCAGTACTTC. This encodes CASSKGKFLGEQYF.

The table lists this clonotype with many counts. This chain connects TRBV29-1 to TRBJ2-7; 7 nucleotides agree with TRBD1. The V gene end was trimmed by 2 bases and the J gene end by 4 bases; junction bases not matched to a gene: 8. Germline loops: CDR1 SQVTM, CDR2 ANQGSEA. The CDR3 is made up of 14 amino acids. The CDR3 coding sequence is TGCAGCGTTGAAAGACAGGGTCATTTGTACGAGCAGTACGTC. This translates into CSVERQGHLYEQYV.

This clonotype came up many times. The rearrangement links TRBV15 to TRBJ2-2; D unresolved. Trimming removed 1 base at V and 14 bases at J, with 8 bases between. Germline V CDR1 and CDR2: LNHNV, YYDKDF (reference sequence). The CDR3 is 11 amino acids. CDR3 DNA sequence: TGTGCCACCAGCAGAGGAGAGGAACTGTTTTTT. This encodes CATSRGEELFF.